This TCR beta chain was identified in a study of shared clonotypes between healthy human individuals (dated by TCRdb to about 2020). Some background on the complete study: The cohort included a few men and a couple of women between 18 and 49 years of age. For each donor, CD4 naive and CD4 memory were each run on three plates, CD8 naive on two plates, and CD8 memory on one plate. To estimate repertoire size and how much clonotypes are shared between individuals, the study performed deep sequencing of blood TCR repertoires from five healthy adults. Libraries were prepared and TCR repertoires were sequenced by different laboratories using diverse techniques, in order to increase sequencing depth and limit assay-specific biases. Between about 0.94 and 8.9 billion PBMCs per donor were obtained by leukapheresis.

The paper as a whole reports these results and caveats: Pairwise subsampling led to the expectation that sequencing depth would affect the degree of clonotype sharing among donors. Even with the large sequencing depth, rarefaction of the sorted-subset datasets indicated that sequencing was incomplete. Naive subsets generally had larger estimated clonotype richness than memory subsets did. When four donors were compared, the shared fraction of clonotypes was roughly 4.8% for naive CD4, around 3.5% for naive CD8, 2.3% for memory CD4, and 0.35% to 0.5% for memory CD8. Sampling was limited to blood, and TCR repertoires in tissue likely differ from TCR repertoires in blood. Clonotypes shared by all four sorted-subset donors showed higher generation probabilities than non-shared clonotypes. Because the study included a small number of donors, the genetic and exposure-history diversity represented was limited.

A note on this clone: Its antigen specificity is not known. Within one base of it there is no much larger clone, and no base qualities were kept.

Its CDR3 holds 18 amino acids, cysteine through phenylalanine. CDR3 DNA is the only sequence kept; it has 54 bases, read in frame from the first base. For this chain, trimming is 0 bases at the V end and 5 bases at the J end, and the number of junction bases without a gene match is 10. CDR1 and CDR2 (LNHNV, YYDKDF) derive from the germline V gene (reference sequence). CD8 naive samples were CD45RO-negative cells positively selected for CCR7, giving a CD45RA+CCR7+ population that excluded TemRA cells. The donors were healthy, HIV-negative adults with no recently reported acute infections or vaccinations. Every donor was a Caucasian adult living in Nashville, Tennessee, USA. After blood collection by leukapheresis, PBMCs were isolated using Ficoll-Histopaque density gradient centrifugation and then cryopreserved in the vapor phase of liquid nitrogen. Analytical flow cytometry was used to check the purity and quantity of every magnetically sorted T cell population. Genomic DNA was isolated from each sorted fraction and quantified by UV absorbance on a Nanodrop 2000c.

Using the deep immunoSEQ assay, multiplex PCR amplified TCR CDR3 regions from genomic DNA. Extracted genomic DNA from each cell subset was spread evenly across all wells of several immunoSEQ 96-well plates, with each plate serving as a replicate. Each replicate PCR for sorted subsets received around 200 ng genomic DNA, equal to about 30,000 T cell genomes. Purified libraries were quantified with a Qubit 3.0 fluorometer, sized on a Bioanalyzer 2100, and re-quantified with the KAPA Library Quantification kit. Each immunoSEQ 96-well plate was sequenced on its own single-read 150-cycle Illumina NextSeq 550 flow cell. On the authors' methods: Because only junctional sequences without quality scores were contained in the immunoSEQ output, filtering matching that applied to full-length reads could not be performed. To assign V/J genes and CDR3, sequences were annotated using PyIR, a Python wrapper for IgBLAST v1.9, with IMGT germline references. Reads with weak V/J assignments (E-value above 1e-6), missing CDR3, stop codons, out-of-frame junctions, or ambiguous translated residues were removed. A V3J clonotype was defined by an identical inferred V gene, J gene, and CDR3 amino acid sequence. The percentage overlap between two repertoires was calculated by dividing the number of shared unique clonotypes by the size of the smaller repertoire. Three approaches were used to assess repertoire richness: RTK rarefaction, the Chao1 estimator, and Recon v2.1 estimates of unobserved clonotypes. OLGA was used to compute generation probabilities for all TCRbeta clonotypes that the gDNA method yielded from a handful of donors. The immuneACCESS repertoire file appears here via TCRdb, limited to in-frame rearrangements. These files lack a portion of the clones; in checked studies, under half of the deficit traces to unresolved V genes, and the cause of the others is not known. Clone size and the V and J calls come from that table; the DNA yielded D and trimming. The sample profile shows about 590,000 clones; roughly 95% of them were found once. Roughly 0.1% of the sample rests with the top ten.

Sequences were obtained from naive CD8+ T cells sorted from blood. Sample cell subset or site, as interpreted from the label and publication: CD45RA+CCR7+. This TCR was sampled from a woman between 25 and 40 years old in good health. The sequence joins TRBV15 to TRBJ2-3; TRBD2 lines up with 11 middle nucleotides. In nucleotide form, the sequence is TGTGCCACCAGCAGAGATCGGTCTAGCGGGAGGAATTTAGATACGCAGTATTTT. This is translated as CATSRDRSSGRNLDTQYF.